Each of the 7 T cell receptor beta chains below was sequenced from the same sample in a study of T-cell reconstitution after alpha-beta-depleted transplantation in children. Preparing the TCRbeta library involved the use of unique molecular identifiers. TCRdb reanalysed the PCR reads using MiXCR and keeps one entry per CDR3 protein. The table records 250,000 to 350,000 distinct CDR3 sequences, 9.5% to 10% of them present only once. The sequencing here drew on PBMCs from the stem cell graft donor, taken from the stem cell graft. Source of these receptors: a human donor who donated a stem cell graft to a child with SCID.

With respect to this clonotype: The conserved final phenylalanine or tryptophan is absent from the CDR3, which likely points to a read error. The chain joins TRBV13 to TRBJ2-7, with 9 bases fitting TRBD1. Trimming cost V 5 bases and J 7 bases; bases outside gene matches: 18. The CDR3 runs 17 residues. Looked up from germline, CDR1 is PRHDT and CDR2 is FYEKMQ (reference sequence). CDR3 DNA sequence: TGTGCCAGCAGCCGCGCCCCCGACGGGACAGGGAGATTAGAGCAGTACTTA. This translates into CASSRAPDGTGRLEQYL.

This clonotype was counted ten times or more. The gene calls are TRBV12-3 or TRBV12-4 and TRBJ2-5; 7 bases map to TRBD1. This CDR3 spans 16 amino acids. The V and J ends lost 5 bases and 1 base, in that order; junction bases with no gene match: 10. CDR3 DNA sequence: TGTGCCAGCAGTCGCGACCCGGGACAGTCCCAAGAGACCCAGTACTTC. It translates to CASSRDPGQSQETQYF.

The chain is built from TRBV14 and TRBJ2-1, with D uncertain. CDR1 and CDR2 (germline): SGHDN, FVKESK. The V gene lost 2 bases and the J gene lost 6 bases, with 11 bases spanning the gap. The CDR3 covers 14 residues. The DNA of the CDR3 is TGTGCCAGCAGCCAATTCCGAATGGGCAATGAGCAGTTCTTC. Its translation is CASSQFRMGNEQFF.

CDR3 bases: TGCAGTGCTAGAGACGGCCGATCCGCATACAATGAGCAGTTCTTC. Translating it yields CSARDGRSAYNEQFF. The rearrangement uses TRBV20-1 and TRBJ2-1; D is undetermined. CDR1 is DFQATT, CDR2 SNEGSKA, per germline (reference sequence). This CDR3 is 15 amino acids long. The V gene lost 0 bases and the J gene lost 4 bases, with 13 bases spanning the gap.

This clonotype was counted a few times. The chain links TRBV7-2 to TRBJ1-2, with D unclear. V shed 4 bases and J shed 4 bases, with 16 bases lying between them. This CDR3 has 15 residues. Germline CDR1 and CDR2: SGHTA and FQGNSA. Here the CDR3 DNA reads TGTGCCAGCAGCTCAAATGGGGTGGCAGGCTATGGCTACACCTTC. Residues: CASSSNGVAGYGYTF.

This clonotype has a count of ten or more. This chain connects TRBV24-1 to TRBJ2-7; tentative D call: TRBD2 (5 bases). V lost 12 bases, J lost 3 bases, and 17 bases lay in between. Germline values: CDR1 KGHDR, CDR2 SFDVKD. The CDR3 runs 13 residues. CDR3 in DNA: TGTGCCCGTGTGGCCCCTGACTACTACGAGCAGTACTTC. This gives the protein CARVAPDYYEQYF.

In this sample, this clonotype turned up a few times. The chain links TRBV9 to TRBJ2-1; maybe TRBD2 (6 bases). The CDR3 sequence is 17 residues long. The V gene lost 3 bases and the J gene lost 0 bases, with 16 bases spanning the gap. Germline CDR1 SGDLS, CDR2 YYNGEE. CDR3 protein: CASSGGSGDSSYNEQFF. The CDR3 region has the DNA TGTGCCAGCAGCGGGGGGTCGGGGGATAGCTCCTACAATGAGCAGTTCTTC.